Included here is one TCR beta chain sequence, with context. Its target is not known. The junction differs from germline at one of its ends, possibly a read error. These data are taken from a study of glioma-infiltrating T cells. Study as a whole: Low-grade gliomas were grade II; glioblastomas were grade IV at initial diagnosis.

From germline, CDR1 is LNHDA and CDR2 SQIVND (reference sequence). CDR3 size: 13 residues. TCR alpha and beta CDR3 regions were amplified from RNA using iRepertoire nested multiplex PCR. From the multiplex PCR reads, TCRdb called clonotypes with MiXCR, one entry per CDR3 protein. The repertoire holds 300,000 to 450,000 distinct CDR3 sequences, with about 40% as singletons. Study outcomes and limitations: Tissue-blood divergence was below expectation in non-neoplastic patients, above in gliomas.

The rearrangement links TRBV19 to TRBJ2-1; D is tentatively TRBD1 or TRBD2 (5 bases each). The sample consisted of glioma tissue, nonneoplastic brain tissue, or PBMCs (not recorded which). This receptor was obtained from a human donor with low-grade glioma or glioblastoma, undergoing nonglioma brain surgery, or in good health (not recorded which). CDR3 amino acids: CASSSGRNNEQSF. The DNA for the CDR3 is TGTGCCAGCAGTTCGGGACGGAACAATGAGCAGTCCTTC.